Listed here are 29 T cell receptor beta chains from one sample, sequenced in a study of CD8 T cells in Susac syndrome. With random hexamers, about 0.5 to 1 ug RNA was reverse transcribed. TCRdb itself ran the immunoSEQ multiplex PCR reads through MiXCR, one entry per CDR3 protein. Of 71,000 or so distinct CDR3 sequences listed, 93% were seen once; the top ten hold more than 0.13%. Sequenced sample: CD4+ T cells from PBMCs. The origin of the receptors is a human donor with Susac syndrome.

The chain employs TRBV7-9 and TRBJ2-7; D gene uncertain. V was clipped by 7 bases and J by 1 base, with 14 bases between them. The CDR3 runs to 14 residues. Germline assignment: CDR1 SEHNR and CDR2 FQNEAQ (reference sequence). CDR3 sequence reads: CASIPPDQSYEQYF. The CDR3 DNA is TGTGCCAGCATCCCCCCGGACCAGTCCTACGAGCAGTACTTC.

This chain joins TRBV2 and TRBJ1-4, with D hard to call. CDR1 is SNHLY and CDR2 is FYNNEI in the germline V gene. The V end was cut by 6 bases, the J end by 8 bases, with 16 bases between. CDR3 length: 14 amino acids. The DNA of the CDR3 is TGTGCCAGCAGATCGAGAAGAAGGGAGGAAAAACTGTTTTTT. Protein sequence: CASRSRRREEKLFF.

This clonotype was seen a handful of times. The rearrangement uses TRBV4-1 and TRBJ1-4; no firm D call. Trimming removed 1 base at V and 7 bases at J, with 16 bases between. The CDR3 runs to 16 residues. The germline CDR1 and CDR2 sequences are MGHRA and YSYEKL. CDR3 coding DNA: TGCGCCAGCAGCCAAGTAGGATCGCATTTCCGTGAAAAACTGTTTTTT. It encodes CASSQVGSHFREKLFF.

This chain uses TRBV29-1 with TRBJ2-7, with unresolved D. Trimming took 3 bases from V and 2 from J, leaving 14 bases between them. CDR1 SQVTM and CDR2 ANQGSEA come from the germline V gene. This CDR3 is built from 14 residues. The CDR3 sequence is CSVETADRPYEQYF. The CDR3 bases are TGCAGCGTTGAGACGGCCGACCGACCCTACGAGCAGTACTTC.

This clonotype was counted a few times. This chain links TRBV27 with TRBJ2-7; maybe TRBD1 (6 bases). The CDR3 covers 15 residues. Trimming took 4 bases from V and 3 from J, leaving 16 bases between them. Germline V gene sequence: CDR1 MNHEY, CDR2 SMNVEV (reference sequence). As DNA, the CDR3 is TGTGCCAGCAGTTGGAGATACAGGGTCGGCTACGAGCAGTACTTC. Protein: CASSWRYRVGYEQYF.

V is TRBV20-1 and J is TRBJ2-3; 9 bases are shared with TRBD1. With 7 bases clipped from V and 5 bases from J, the junction kept 7 bases outside the gene matches. The germline V gene encodes CDR1 DFQATT and CDR2 SNEGSKA (reference sequence). The CDR3 has 13 amino acids. CDR3 coding DNA: TGCAGTGTCCACAGGGGGCTGGGAGATACGCAGTATTTT. This codes for CSVHRGLGDTQYF.

The CDR3 is CASSQGQGGTYEQYF. The CDR3 nucleotides read TGCGCCAGCAGCCAGGGACAGGGGGGGACCTACGAGCAGTACTTC. The V and J genes are TRBV4-1 and TRBJ2-7; 11 nucleotides align to TRBD1. Germline CDR1 MGHRA, CDR2 YSYEKL. V trimming: 3 bases; J trimming: 2 bases; junction bases outside the gene matches: 3. The CDR3 spans 15 residues.

This clonotype came up once. The rearrangement joins TRBV5-1 to TRBJ2-3; unclear D gene. Germline loops: CDR1 SGHRS, CDR2 YFSETQ. The CDR3 length is 12 residues. With 5 bases removed from V and 3 bases from J, the gap between germline ends came to 7 bases. The CDR3 reads CASSSATDTQYF. Written as DNA, the CDR3 is TGCGCCAGCAGTTCAGCAACAGATACGCAGTATTTT.

The chain has TRBV28 and TRBJ2-2, with D possibly matching TRBD2 (7 bases). The CDR3 spans 16 residues. The V and J ends lost 2 bases and 17 bases respectively, with 27 bases between them. Germline CDR1 MDHEN, CDR2 SYDVKM. This chain's CDR3 is CASSLEIGGRTGEPFF. The CDR3 coding sequence is TGTGCCAGCAGTTTAGAAATCGGGGGGCGCACCGGGGAGCCTTTTTTT.

The genes are TRBV4-3 and TRBJ2-7; 11 nucleotides agree with TRBD2. The germline V gene encodes CDR1 LGHNA and CDR2 YSLEER. This CDR3 spans 16 amino acids. The V segment lost 3 bases and the J segment 0 bases; nucleotides outside the gene matches: 4. CDR3: CASSHLAGGNSYEQYF. In DNA form, the CDR3 reads TGCGCCAGCAGCCACCTAGCGGGGGGAAACTCCTACGAGCAGTACTTC.

V and J are TRBV6-2 or TRBV6-3 and TRBJ1-3; unclear D gene. The germline V gene encodes CDR1 MNHEY and CDR2 SVGEGT. The CDR3 length is 13 residues. Trimming stripped 8 bases from V and 7 bases from J, with 15 bases between. CDR3 in DNA: TGTGCCAGCGGTCTTTTCCAAGGCAACACCATATATTTT. Encoded protein: CASGLFQGNTIYF.

V and J are TRBV19 and TRBJ1-5, with 7 bases fitting TRBD1. The CDR3 sequence is 15 residues long. Losses at the gene ends were 5 bases for V and 7 bases for J; bases not matched to a gene: 11. Germline V lookup: CDR1 LNHDA, CDR2 SQIVND (reference sequence). The CDR3 DNA reads as TGTGCCAGTAGTCCTCCTGGAGGGGGCGGCCAGCCCCAGCATTTT. The encoded protein is CASSPPGGGGQPQHF.

V usage is TRBV7-8 and J usage is TRBJ1-2; TRBD1 agrees at 9 bases. The CDR3 loop spans 18 amino acids. V lost 1 base to trimming and J lost 4 bases; unmatched junction nucleotides: 13. Germline values: CDR1 SGHVS, CDR2 FQNEAQ. The CDR3 protein is CASSLESWGTGRTYGYTF. The CDR3 DNA reads TGTGCCAGCAGCTTAGAATCGTGGGGGACAGGGAGGACCTATGGCTACACCTTC.

In its sample, this clonotype was seen a few times. The rearrangement links TRBV11-2 to TRBJ2-7; 7 bases align to TRBD1. This CDR3 has 13 residues. From germline, CDR1 is SGHAT and CDR2 FQNNGV. Trimming removed 6 bases from V and 1 base from J; junction bases left unmatched: 3. DNA for the CDR3: TGTGCCAGCAGAGTGACAGGGTCCTACGAGCAGTACTTC. Protein sequence: CASRVTGSYEQYF.

The J gene is TRBJ1-1, the V gene TRBV29-1; 8 bases agree with TRBD1. This CDR3 is 13 amino acids long. Germline trimming cut 8 bases from V and 1 base from J; bases unmatched to any gene: 6. Germline lookup yields CDR1 SQVTM and CDR2 ANQGSEA. Here the CDR3 reads CSNQGATNTEAFF. DNA for the CDR3: TGCAGCAACCAGGGGGCTACGAACACTGAAGCTTTCTTT. Full variable domain (missing parts from reference TRBV29-1 and TRBJ1-1): SAVISQKPSRDICQRGTSLTIQCQVDSQVTMMFWYRQQPGQSLTLIATANQGSEATYESGFVIDKFPISRPNLTFSTLTVSNMSPEDSSIYLCSNQGATNTEAFFGQGTRLTVV.

CDR3 residues: CASSLSVLGYTF. DNA of the CDR3: TGTGCCAGCAGTTTATCGGTCCTTGGCTACACCTTC. This rearrangement joins TRBV28 to TRBJ1-2; D uncertain. The CDR3 extends over 12 amino acids. Germline V lookup: CDR1 MDHEN, CDR2 SYDVKM. Trimming shortened V by 1 base and J by 7 bases, and 7 bases separated the two germline ends.

CDR3 amino acids: CASTPLRGLAGGYSYNEQFF. The CDR3 DNA reads as TGTGCCAGCACCCCTTTAAGGGGACTAGCGGGGGGGTACTCCTACAATGAGCAGTTCTTC. The V call is TRBV2, the J call TRBJ2-1, with 16 bases lining up with TRBD2. The trim removed 7 bases at V and 0 bases at J, leaving 12 bases unmatched. The length of the CDR3 is 20 residues. Germline V CDR1 and CDR2: SNHLY, FYNNEI.

The rearrangement uses TRBV5-4 and TRBJ2-2; D perhaps matches TRBD1 (6 bases). Trimming pared 2 bases from V and 3 bases from J, leaving 8 bases between. CDR3 size: 14 residues. CDR1 is SGHNT and CDR2 is YYREEE in the germline V gene (reference sequence). As DNA, the CDR3 is TGTGCCAGCAGCTTTCCAGGGGACACCGGGGAGCTGTTTTTT. It encodes CASSFPGDTGELFF.

This rearrangement joins TRBV25-1 to TRBJ1-2, with TRBD1 as a possible D gene (5 bases). Trimming stripped 2 bases from V and 4 bases from J, with 14 bases between. The CDR3 has 15 amino acids. Germline V CDR1 and CDR2: MGHDK, SYGVNS. The CDR3 spells CASSEHLGDLYGYTF. The CDR3 DNA reads TGTGCCAGCAGTGAACATCTAGGGGACCTCTATGGCTACACCTTC.

This rearrangement joins TRBV20-1 to TRBJ2-2; D is ambiguous. Looked up from germline, CDR1 is DFQATT and CDR2 is SNEGSKA (reference sequence). This CDR3 is built from 16 residues. The V gene lost 0 bases and the J gene lost 1 base, with 12 bases spanning the gap. DNA of the CDR3: TGCAGTGCTAGAGAGAAGACATTCTGGAACACCGGGGAGCTGTTTTTT. Its translation: CSAREKTFWNTGELFF.

The chain uses TRBV28 and TRBJ1-1; 8 nucleotides match TRBD1. The CDR3 loop spans 13 amino acids. V lost 7 bases, J lost 4 bases, and 5 bases stayed unmatched. Per the germline V gene, CDR1 is MDHEN and CDR2 is SYDVKM. The CDR3 region is CASITGGVTEAFF. The CDR3 DNA is TGTGCCAGCATCACAGGGGGAGTCACTGAAGCTTTCTTT.

The chain links TRBV2 to TRBJ1-1, with a weak D call TRBD1 (6 bases). Trimming took 2 bases from V and 11 from J, leaving 15 bases between them. Germline V lookup: CDR1 SNHLY, CDR2 FYNNEI. This CDR3 has 13 residues. The CDR3 loop reads CASSENQLRGAFF. In DNA form, the CDR3 reads TGTGCCAGCAGTGAAAACCAGCTAAGGGGGGCTTTCTTT. The full variable domain, its missing parts supplied by reference TRBV2 and TRBJ1-1, is EPEVTQTPSHQVTQMGQEVILRCVPISNHLYFYWYRQILGQKVEFLVSFYNNEISEKSEIFDDQFSVERPDGSNFTLKIRSTKLEDSAMYFCASSENQLRGAFFGQGTRLTVV.

The V and J genes are TRBV5-1 and TRBJ1-2; D gene uncertain. The CDR3 spans 13 residues. Trimming took off 4 bases at V and 8 bases at J, with 15 bases between the two ends. Germline V gene sequence: CDR1 SGHRS, CDR2 YFSETQ. The DNA of the CDR3 is TGCGCCAGCAGCCGGGCAGGCCCTAGCGGCTACACCTTC. Amino acid sequence: CASSRAGPSGYTF. Using reference TRBV5-1 and TRBJ1-2 for the parts outside the CDR3, the full variable domain is KAGVTQTPRYLIKTRGQQVTLSCSPISGHRSVSWYQQTPGQGLQFLFEYFSETQRNKGNFPGRFSGRQFSNSRSEMNVSTLELGDSALYLCASSRAGPSGYTFGSGTRLTVV.

The chain is built from TRBV6-5 and TRBJ2-5, with D tentatively TRBD1 (6 bases). Germline values: CDR1 MNHEY, CDR2 SVGAGI. The CDR3 spans 16 residues. V lost 0 bases and J 5 bases, leaving 16 bases between the germline ends. The CDR3 protein is CASSYSGTGIGETQYF. The CDR3 coding sequence is TGTGCCAGCAGTTACTCCGGAACAGGGATCGGGGAGACCCAGTACTTC.

The V and J genes are TRBV20-1 and TRBJ1-2, with D perhaps TRBD1 (5 bases). Trimming took off 4 bases at V and 5 bases at J, with 8 bases between the two ends. Germline V gene sequence: CDR1 DFQATT, CDR2 SNEGSKA (reference sequence). CDR3 length equals 11 residues. The CDR3 protein is CSAIQGYGYTF. CDR3 nucleotides: TGCAGTGCTATCCAGGGTTATGGCTACACCTTC.

The chain uses TRBV10-3 and TRBJ2-7; D gene uncertain. CDR1 and CDR2 from the germline V gene are ENHRY and SYGVKD. CDR3 size: 13 residues. V was pared by 4 bases and J by 2 bases, with 9 bases between. The CDR3: CAISGEQTYEQYF. The CDR3 nucleotides are TGTGCCATCAGTGGGGAACAAACCTACGAGCAGTACTTC.

V is TRBV14 and J is TRBJ1-3; D is undetermined. The V end lost 3 bases, the J end lost 7 bases, and 7 bases lay between the germline ends. This CDR3 region has 12 residues. CDR1 is SGHDN and CDR2 is FVKESK in the germline V gene. The CDR3 region has the DNA TGTGCCAGCAGCCACCTTTTGAACACCATATATTTT. Translated: CASSHLLNTIYF.

V gene TRBV10-3 combines with J gene TRBJ2-7; tentative D call: TRBD1 (6 bases). Germline V gene data show CDR1 as ENHRY and CDR2 as SYGVKD. The CDR3 loop spans 14 amino acids. V was cut by 6 bases and J by 0 bases, with 12 bases left in between. The CDR3 protein is CAIRKDSSSYEQYF. CDR3 DNA sequence: TGTGCCATCAGGAAGGACAGCTCCTCCTACGAGCAGTACTTC.

The chain has TRBV29-1 and TRBJ2-5; D is unclear. Trimming took 6 bases from V and 1 from J, leaving 9 bases between them. CDR3 length: 12 amino acids. Germline V gene lookup returns CDR1 SQVTM and CDR2 ANQGSEA. Here the CDR3 DNA reads TGCAGCGTCGCTGGAATCCAAGAGACCCAGTACTTC. This sequence encodes CSVAGIQETQYF.